The T cell receptor (beta chain) described here comes from a study of graft-versus-host responses after intestinal transplantation (dated by TCRdb to 2020 to 2023). Concerning the study at large: The transplants that recipients got were multivisceral, liver-intestinal, or isolated intestinal. A peak of at least 4% donor T cells among recipient peripheral blood mononuclear cells was the definition used for donor T cell macrochimerism. Graft-versus-host and host-versus-graft alloreactive T cell clones were tracked in the graft, circulation and bone marrow after intestinal transplantation using bulk TCR-beta CDR3 sequencing. Of the roughly 24 intestinal transplant recipients enrolled in the cohort, one of whom was a retransplant, a few patients without pretransplant specimens were excluded. Rather than being sequenced by the commercial service, samples from a few later patients were sequenced in-house on an Illumina MiSeq and processed with MiXCR. To identify alloreactive clones, pre-transplant mixed lymphocyte reaction products were sequenced and compared with unstimulated pre-transplant donor and recipient T cells. All recipients received anti-thymocyte globulin induction followed by maintenance tacrolimus and steroids for 3 to 4 years. The full study reports these points: High GvH to HvG T cell clonal ratios were observed in the allografts of patients with donor T cell macrochimerism. Early after transplant, peak levels of circulating GvH clones were found to be associated with declines in HvG clones. GvH clones were detected in recipient bone marrow, and some of these GvH clones were observed earlier in ileal mucosa or blood, consistent with an intestinal mucosal origin. The conclusions were limited by the relatively low number and heterogeneity of the intestinal transplant patients.

CDR1 and CDR2 are read off the germline V gene as LGHNA and YNFKEQ. V is cut back by 3 bases and J by 0 bases, with 4 bases in the junction unmatched. Taken from cysteine to phenylalanine, the CDR3 has 17 residues. The only DNA kept is the CDR3, 51 bases in frame from the first base. Libraries came from the immunoSEQ multiplex PCR assay. For most patients, genomic DNA was isolated using the Qiagen DNeasy Blood and Tissue Kit and was shipped frozen to Adaptive Biotechnologies for TCR sequencing. High-throughput TCR-beta CDR3 sequencing of genomic DNA from most patients was performed by Adaptive Biotechnologies. Per the original workflow: Adaptive's ImmunoSEQ software supplied the TCR sequencing data for 18 patients, while MiXCR and VDJtools were used to process a few other patients. CD4 versus CD8 sorting errors were corrected by removing sequences found in both subsets at a frequency ratio below 5:1. Because the origin of CDR3 nucleotide sequences shared between donor and recipient could not be assigned, those sequences were removed. At least 2-fold expansion over unstimulated cells and a minimum CFSE-low frequency of 0.002% (template counts) or 0.001% (read counts) were required for clones to be classified as alloreactive. Clones were considered mappable if detected in sequenced pre-transplant spleen, lymph node, or MLR CFSE-low populations of the donor or recipient. Cumulative frequency of alloreactive clones was calculated as a percentage of all sequences weighted by copy number. What TCRdb holds here is the immuneACCESS table cut down to in-frame rearrangements. Part of the clones is not present; checked against another copy, under half of the missing clones reflect an unresolved V gene, and the others are unexplained. From that table come the V and J calls and clone size; the DNA was used to work out D and trimming. The sample table holds 81,000 or so clones, of which around 93% were seen once. Together, the top ten hold less than 1.5% of the sample.

Per the publication, the time point label means: cells obtained before transplantation from donor or recipient. CD3+CD4+ and CD3+CD8+ populations were FACS-sorted from unstimulated pre-transplant donor and recipient cells taken from spleen or lymph nodes. About this clone: Its cognate antigen has yet to be identified. It has no much larger one-base neighbor in the sample; base qualities were not kept.

Sequenced here: unstimulated CD8+ T cells sorted from spleen or lymph node cells, sampled before transplant. The sequence was obtained from a human donor who was the organ donor for an intestinal transplant. This chain is built from TRBV4-2 and TRBJ2-7, and 14 bases in between align with TRBD2. This receptor carries the CDR3 CASSQGLAGESSYEQYF. The DNA sequence is TGTGCCAGCAGCCAGGGACTAGCGGGAGAAAGCTCCTACGAGCAGTACTTC.